This T cell receptor (beta chain) was recovered during a study of T-cell reconstitution after alpha-beta-depleted transplantation in children. Trimming cost V 6 bases and J 2 bases, with 11 bases left between them. Looked up from germline, CDR1 is MGHRA and CDR2 is YSYEKL. The CDR3 loop spans 14 amino acids. Preparation of the TCRbeta library was carried out with unique molecular identifiers. TCRdb reprocessed the PCR reads via MiXCR and lists one record per CDR3 protein. Of 500,000 to 600,000 distinct CDR3 sequences in the sample, 32% were seen once. The V and J genes are TRBV4-1 and TRBJ2-1, with D perhaps matching TRBD2 (5 bases). Sample: PBMCs from the stem cell graft donor, taken from the stem cell graft. This clonotype was sampled from a human donor who donated a stem cell graft to a child with aplastic anemia. The CDR3 DNA sequence: TGCGCCAGCAGGATCGCGGGCACCTACAATGAGCAGTTCTTC. It specifies CASRIAGTYNEQFF.